Sequencing of this TCR beta chain was carried out in a study of blood T cell repertoires in COVID-19. Study-wide background: Some COVID-19 samples were acute and others convalescent; all came from the United States, Italy and Spain.

The protocol was immunoSEQ multiplex PCR, while the TCRdb copy is restricted to in-frame clones and leaves out a portion. The sample lists about 74,000 clones; approximately 80% were seen once. Trimming shortened V by 6 bases and J by 4 bases, and 9 bases separated the two germline ends. The CDR3 covers 13 residues. This TCR was recovered from a human donor in a cohort sampled during active COVID-19. The V and J genes are TRBV12-3 or TRBV12-4 and TRBJ2-2; D call uncertain. The specimen sequenced was peripheral blood. This CDR3 is CASSLSSTGELFF. The CDR3, as DNA: TGTGCCAGCAGCCTGTCTAGCACCGGGGAGCTGTTTTTT.